This T cell receptor (beta chain) was documented in a study of shared clonotypes between healthy human individuals (dated by TCRdb to 2018 to 2020). For context, the study as a whole: The cohort included three men and two women between 18 and 49 years of age. For each donor, CD4 naive and CD4 memory were each run on three plates, CD8 naive on two plates, and CD8 memory on one plate. Blood TCR repertoires of about five healthy adults were deeply sequenced to estimate repertoire size and the extent of clonotype sharing between individuals. To increase sequencing depth and limit assay-specific biases, different laboratories used diverse techniques to prepare libraries and sequence TCR repertoires. Each donor's leukapheresis produced roughly between about 0.9 and 9.5 billion PBMCs. The study at large found these results: Estimated clonotype richness was generally larger for naive than for memory subsets. Compared with non-shared clonotypes, the clonotypes found in all four sorted-subset donors had higher generation probabilities. When a few donors were compared, the shared fraction of clonotypes was roughly 5% for naive CD4, 3.5% for naive CD8, 2% to 2.5% for memory CD4, and less than 0.45% for memory CD8. Pairwise subsampling indicated that sequencing depth was expected to affect the degree of clonotype sharing among donors. Rarefaction of sorted-subset datasets indicated incomplete sequencing despite the large sequencing depth. Sampling was restricted to blood, and TCR repertoires in tissues likely differ from the TCR repertoires found in blood. Because the study included only a small number of donors, the genetic and exposure-history diversity represented was limited.

Using the deep immunoSEQ assay, multiplex PCR amplified TCR CDR3 regions from genomic DNA. Genomic DNA extracted from each cell subset was distributed evenly over all wells of several immunoSEQ 96-well plates, and each plate served as one replicate. For sorted subsets, approximately 210 ng of genomic DNA, equivalent to 25,000 to 35,000 T cell genomes, went into each replicate PCR. The purified libraries were quantified using a Qubit 3.0 fluorometer, sized with a Bioanalyzer 2100, and then quantified again using the KAPA Library Quantification kit. Each immunoSEQ 96-well plate was sequenced on its own single-read 150-cycle Illumina NextSeq 550 flow cell. The original methods were these. Because the immunoSEQ output held only junctional sequences and lacked quality scores, the filtering could not match the filtering applied to full-length reads. Sequences were annotated with PyIR, a Python wrapper for IgBLAST v1.9, and V/J genes and CDR3 were assigned using IMGT germline references. Any read was removed if the V/J assignment was weak (E-value above 1e-6), the CDR3 was missing, or the read contained stop codons, out-of-frame junctions, or ambiguous translated residues. V3J clonotypes were defined by identical inferred V gene, J gene, and CDR3 amino acid sequence. To compute the percentage overlap between repertoires, the number of shared unique clonotypes was divided by the size of the smaller repertoire. Repertoire richness was assessed with RTK rarefaction, the Chao1 estimator, and Recon v2.1 estimates of unobserved clonotypes. For all TCRbeta clonotypes obtained by the gDNA method from a few donors, generation probabilities were computed with OLGA. The table comes from immuneACCESS by way of TCRdb, which keeps in-frame sequences with V and J called. Part of the clones is missing from these tables; in studies checked, under half for an unresolved V gene and the rest for unknown reasons. The DNA was the basis for D and trimming; V, J and clone size are from that table. The sample table shows approximately 1.5 million clones, and roughly 98.5% are seen once. Under 0.45% of the sample comes from the top ten.

With regard to this clone: This receptor's antigen is unknown. Qualities for individual bases were not recorded, and no much larger clone is one base off.

Healthy HIV-negative adults with no recently reported acute infections or vaccinations were included as donors. Only Caucasian adults living in Nashville, Tennessee, USA were represented among the donors. Magnetic negative selection was used to enrich CD4+ T cells, after which naive cells were positively selected on CD45RA and the negative fraction became the memory subset. After blood collection by leukapheresis, PBMCs were isolated using Ficoll-Histopaque density gradient centrifugation and then cryopreserved in the vapor phase of liquid nitrogen. Purity and quantity of every magnetically sorted T cell population were checked by analytical flow cytometry. Each sorted fraction had its genomic DNA isolated and then quantified by UV absorbance on a Nanodrop 2000c. The germline V gene provides CDR1 SGHRS and CDR2 YFSETQ. From the cysteine up to the phenylalanine, the CDR3 has a length of 13 residues. The retained sequence is limited to the CDR3, 39 bases, with the frame set at the first base. The junction shows trimming of 1 base on V and 7 bases on J, plus 9 bases between the germline ends.

The V and J segments used are TRBV5-1 and TRBJ2-1; the D segment cannot be called with confidence. Sequenced sample: naive CD4+ T cells sorted from blood. The sample's cell subset or site label is to be understood as: CD45RA+ positively selected. The TCR comes from a man aged 25-45 years in good health. The nucleotide sequence is given as TGCGCCAGCAGCTTGATTGCGAATAATGAGCAGTTCTTC. This codes for CASSLIANNEQFF.